The T cell receptor beta chain described here comes from a study of long-term antiretroviral therapy in people with HIV. The immunoSEQ assay was v3.0, run at survey level. A target of roughly 40,000-50,000 T-cell genomes per sample was set for sequencing. Sequencing used immunoSEQ multiplex PCR; TCRdb keeps in-frame clones, though not all of them. The sample yields tens of thousands of clones, approximately 88% seen once. The CDR3 runs to 14 residues. V shed 3 bases and J 4 bases; nucleotides not matched to a gene: 3. Per the germline V gene, CDR1 is WSHSY and CDR2 is SAAADI. Regarding the study as a whole: Repertoires from HIV showed CDR3 length ranges narrower than those of controls. Viral resistance, ART adherence and therapy changes all lacked available data. Clones expanded before ART dominated the repertoire at all time points.

Turning to this clone: Its cognate antigen is unknown.

The chain couples TRBV10-2 to TRBJ1-1; 9 bases fit TRBD1. The sample consisted of unsorted PBMCs, taken around 4.3 years after starting antiretroviral therapy. The source of this sequence is a man under 40 with HIV. This chain's CDR3 is CASSDRDRATEAFF. In nucleotides, the CDR3 is TGCGCCAGCAGTGACCGGGACAGGGCCACTGAAGCTTTCTTT.